This T cell receptor beta chain was documented in a study of metastatic and nonmetastatic thyroid tumors. Every patient underwent thyroid surgery untreated. The V and J ends lost 6 bases and 5 bases respectively, with 12 bases between them. The germline CDR1 and CDR2 sequences are SEHNR and FQNEAQ (reference sequence). This CDR3 is 13 amino acids long. This clone was found many times. Using MiXCR, TCRdb reanalyzed the PCR reads. The table shows roughly 15,000 clones, with around 25% occurring only once. The chain has TRBV7-9 and TRBJ2-3; D gene unclear. The sequence was collected from a female donor with papillary thyroid cancer or a benign thyroid nodule (not recorded which). Some clones in this sample may be carry-over from other donors' samples. Sequenced input: adjacent normal tissue. CDR3 loop: CASRSSGRDTQYF. For the CDR3, the DNA is TGTGCCAGCAGATCTAGTGGTAGAGATACGCAGTATTTT.